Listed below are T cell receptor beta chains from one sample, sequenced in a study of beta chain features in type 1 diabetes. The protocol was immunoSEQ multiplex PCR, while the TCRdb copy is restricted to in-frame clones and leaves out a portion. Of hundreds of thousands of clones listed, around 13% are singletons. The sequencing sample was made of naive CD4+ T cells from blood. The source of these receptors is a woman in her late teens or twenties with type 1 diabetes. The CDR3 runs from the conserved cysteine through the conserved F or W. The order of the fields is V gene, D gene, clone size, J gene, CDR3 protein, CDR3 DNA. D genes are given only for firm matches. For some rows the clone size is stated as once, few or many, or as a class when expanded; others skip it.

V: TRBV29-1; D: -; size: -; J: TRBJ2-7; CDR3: CSVRRGAYEQYF; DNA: TGCAGCGTTCGGAGGGGAGCCTACGAGCAGTACTTC
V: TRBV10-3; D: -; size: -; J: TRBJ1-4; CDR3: CAISAGLVEKLFF; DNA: TGTGCCATCTCGGCGGGGTTAGTAGAAAAACTGTTTTTT
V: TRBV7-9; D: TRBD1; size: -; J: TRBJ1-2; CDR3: CASSRLGQYDYNGYTF; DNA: TGTGCCAGCAGCAGGTTGGGACAGTATGATTACAATGGCTACACCTTC
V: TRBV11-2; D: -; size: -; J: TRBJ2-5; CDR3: CASSLDRGDETQYF; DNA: TGTGCCAGCAGCTTAGACAGGGGGGACGAGACCCAGTACTTC
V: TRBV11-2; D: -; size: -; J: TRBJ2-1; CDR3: CASSITTMSYNEQFF; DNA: TGTGCCAGCAGCATTACTACCATGTCCTACAATGAGCAGTTCTTC
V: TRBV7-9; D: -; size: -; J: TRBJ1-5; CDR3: CASSLTPSQPQHF; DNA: TGTGCCAGCAGCTTAACCCCGAGCCAGCCCCAGCATTTT
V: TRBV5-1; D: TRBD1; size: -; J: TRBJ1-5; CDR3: CASSLQPTGAGQPQHF; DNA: TGCGCCAGCAGCTTGCAACCAACAGGGGCGGGACAGCCCCAGCATTTT
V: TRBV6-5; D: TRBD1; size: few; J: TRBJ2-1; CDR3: CASSSFGQGQFF; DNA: TGTGCCAGCAGTTCGTTTGGACAGGGGCAGTTCTTC
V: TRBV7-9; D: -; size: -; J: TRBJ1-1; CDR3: CASTFDSLSAEAFF; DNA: TGTGCCAGCACCTTTGACAGTCTTTCGGCTGAAGCTTTCTTT
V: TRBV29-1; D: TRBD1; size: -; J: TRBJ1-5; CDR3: CSVNSGTGNQPQHF; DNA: TGCAGCGTTAACTCCGGGACAGGGAATCAGCCCCAGCATTTT
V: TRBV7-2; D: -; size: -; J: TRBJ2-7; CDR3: CASRLEVTGEQYF; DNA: TGTGCCAGCAGACTAGAGGTGACAGGCGAGCAGTACTTC
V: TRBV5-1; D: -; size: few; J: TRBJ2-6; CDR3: CASSLRSSGANVLTF; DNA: TGCGCCAGCAGCTTGCGTAGCTCTGGGGCCAACGTCCTGACTTTC
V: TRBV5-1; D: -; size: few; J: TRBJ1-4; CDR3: CASSLVGQPEKLFF; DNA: TGCGCCAGCAGCTTGGTCGGACAGCCGGAAAAACTGTTTTTT
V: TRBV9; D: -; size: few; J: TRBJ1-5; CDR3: CASSVGGHDWEPQHF; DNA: TGTGCCAGCAGCGTAGGTGGCCACGACTGGGAGCCCCAGCATTTT
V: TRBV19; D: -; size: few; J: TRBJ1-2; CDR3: CASSPEGGDGYTF; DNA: TGTGCCAGTAGTCCCGAAGGGGGGGATGGCTACACCTTC
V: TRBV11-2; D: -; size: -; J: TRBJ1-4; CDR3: CASSLAWGATNEKLFF; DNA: TGTGCCAGCAGCTTAGCTTGGGGGGCAACTAATGAAAAACTGTTTTTT
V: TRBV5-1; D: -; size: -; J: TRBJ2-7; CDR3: CASSLDSVYEQYF; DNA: TGCGCCAGCAGCTTGGATTCTGTCTACGAGCAGTACTTC
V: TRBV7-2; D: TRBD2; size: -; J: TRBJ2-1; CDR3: CASSFTSGSANEQFF; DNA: TGTGCCAGCAGCTTCACTAGCGGGAGCGCAAATGAGCAGTTCTTC
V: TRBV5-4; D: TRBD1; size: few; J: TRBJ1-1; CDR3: CASSVQGALAEAFF; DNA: TGTGCCAGCAGCGTCCAGGGGGCGCTGGCTGAAGCTTTCTTT
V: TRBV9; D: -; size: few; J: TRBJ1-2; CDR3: CASSVAGGGPYGYTF; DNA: TGTGCCAGCAGCGTAGCGGGGGGAGGTCCCTATGGCTACACCTTC
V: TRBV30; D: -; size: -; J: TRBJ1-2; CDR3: CAWRRAGWDGYTF; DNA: TGTGCCTGGAGGCGAGCCGGGTGGGATGGCTACACCTTC
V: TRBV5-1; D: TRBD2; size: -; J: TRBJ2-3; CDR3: CASSLGLAGARTDTQYF; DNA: TGCGCCAGCAGCCTGGGACTAGCGGGAGCGCGCACAGATACGCAGTATTTT
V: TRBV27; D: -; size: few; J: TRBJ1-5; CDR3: CASKPGDSNQPQHF; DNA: TGTGCCAGTAAACCCGGGGATAGCAATCAGCCCCAGCATTTT
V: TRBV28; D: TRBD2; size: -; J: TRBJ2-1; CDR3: CASTLGTSGKVNEQFF; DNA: TGTGCCAGCACCTTGGGGACTAGCGGAAAAGTTAATGAGCAGTTCTTC
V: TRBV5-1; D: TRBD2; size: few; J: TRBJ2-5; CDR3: CASSLSTSFQETQYF; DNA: TGCGCCAGCAGCTTGTCGACTAGCTTCCAAGAGACCCAGTACTTC
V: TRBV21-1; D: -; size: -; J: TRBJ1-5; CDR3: CASSPEDRVDNQPQHF; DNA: TGTGCCAGCAGCCCGGAAGACAGGGTTGACAATCAGCCCCAGCATTTT
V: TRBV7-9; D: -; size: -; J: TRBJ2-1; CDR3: CASSFNEPNEQFF; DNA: TGTGCCAGCAGCTTTAACGAGCCCAATGAGCAGTTCTTC
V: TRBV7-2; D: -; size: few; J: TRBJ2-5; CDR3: CASSLAGTEETQYF; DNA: TGTGCCAGCAGCTTAGCCGGGACTGAAGAGACCCAGTACTTC
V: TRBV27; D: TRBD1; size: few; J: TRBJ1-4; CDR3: CASSRTGFEKLFF; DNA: TGTGCCAGCAGTCGGACAGGGTTTGAAAAACTGTTTTTT
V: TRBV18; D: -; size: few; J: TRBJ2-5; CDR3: CASSSRDSGSETQYF; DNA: TGTGCCAGCTCAAGCCGGGACTCGGGGTCGGAGACCCAGTACTTC
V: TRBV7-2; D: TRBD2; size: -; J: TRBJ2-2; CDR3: CASSLRGGAGTGELFF; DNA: TGTGCCAGCAGCTTACGCGGGGGGGCTGGAACCGGGGAGCTGTTTTTT
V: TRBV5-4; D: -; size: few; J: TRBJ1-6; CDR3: CASSLFQGNSPLHF; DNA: TGTGCCAGCAGCTTGTTCCAGGGGAATTCACCCCTCCACTTT
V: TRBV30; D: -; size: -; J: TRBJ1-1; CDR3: CAWSVLPPEAFF; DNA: TGTGCCTGGAGTGTACTGCCTCCTGAAGCTTTCTTT
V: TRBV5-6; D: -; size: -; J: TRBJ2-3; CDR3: CASSSIDTQYF; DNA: TGTGCCAGCAGTTCCATAGATACGCAGTATTTT
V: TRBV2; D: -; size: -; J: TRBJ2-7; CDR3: CASGDFTTYEQYF; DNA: TGTGCCAGCGGGGACTTCACCACCTACGAGCAGTACTTC
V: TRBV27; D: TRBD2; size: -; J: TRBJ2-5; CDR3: CASSFGGREQYF; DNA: TGTGCCAGCAGTTTCGGGGGGAGGGAGCAGTACTTC
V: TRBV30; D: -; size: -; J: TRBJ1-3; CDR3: CAWTRLGDTIYF; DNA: TGTGCCTGGACCAGACTCGGAGACACCATATATTTT
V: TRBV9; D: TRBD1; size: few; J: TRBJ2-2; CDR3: CASSVSTGGMTGELFF; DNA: TGTGCCAGCAGCGTATCGACAGGGGGGATGACCGGGGAGCTGTTTTTT
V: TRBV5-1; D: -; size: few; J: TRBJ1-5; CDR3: CASSLNRDQPQHF; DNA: TGCGCCAGCAGCCTGAACAGGGATCAGCCCCAGCATTTT
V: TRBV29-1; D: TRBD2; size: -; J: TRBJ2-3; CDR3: CSVNPSLTSGTSTDTQYF; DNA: TGCAGCGTGAACCCCTCTCTGACTAGCGGAACTAGCACAGATACGCAGTATTTT
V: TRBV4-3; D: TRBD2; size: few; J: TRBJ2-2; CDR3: CASSQLAGVDGELFF; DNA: TGCGCCAGCAGCCAACTAGCGGGAGTGGACGGGGAGCTGTTTTTT
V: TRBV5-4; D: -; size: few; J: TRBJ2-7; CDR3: CASSFFREHEQYF; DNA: TGTGCCAGCAGCTTTTTCAGGGAACACGAGCAGTACTTC
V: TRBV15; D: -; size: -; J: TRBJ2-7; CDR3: CATSRDRSSYEQYF; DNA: TGTGCCACCAGCAGGGACAGAAGCTCCTACGAGCAGTACTTC
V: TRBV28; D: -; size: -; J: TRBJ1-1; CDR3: CASSLQGNTEAFF; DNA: TGTGCCAGCAGTCTTCAGGGGAACACTGAAGCTTTCTTT
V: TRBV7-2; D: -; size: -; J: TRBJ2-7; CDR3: CASSLRPSRDYEQYF; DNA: TGTGCCAGCAGCTTAAGGCCCTCCAGGGACTACGAGCAGTACTTC
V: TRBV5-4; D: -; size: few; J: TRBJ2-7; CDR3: CASSSAPGKASYEQYF; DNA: TGTGCCAGCAGCTCCGCCCCGGGAAAGGCCTCCTACGAGCAGTACTTC
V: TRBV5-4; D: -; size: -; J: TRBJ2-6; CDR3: CASTLSGANVLTF; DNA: TGTGCCAGCACCCTCTCTGGGGCCAACGTCCTGACTTTC
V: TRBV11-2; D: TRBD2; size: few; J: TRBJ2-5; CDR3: CASSASGTSGGSAAQYF; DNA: TGTGCCAGCAGCGCGTCCGGGACTAGCGGGGGTTCGGCGGCCCAGTACTTC
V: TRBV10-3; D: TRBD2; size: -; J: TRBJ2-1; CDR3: CAISRTSGTSNEQFF; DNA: TGTGCCATCAGCCGGACTAGCGGGACCTCCAATGAGCAGTTCTTC
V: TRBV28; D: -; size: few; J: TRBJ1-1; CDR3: CASSLSDTYTEAFF; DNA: TGTGCCAGCAGCCTTAGTGACACCTACACTGAAGCTTTCTTT
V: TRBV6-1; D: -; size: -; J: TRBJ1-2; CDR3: CASTLGMTDYTF; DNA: TGTGCCAGCACCTTGGGGATGACAGACTACACCTTC
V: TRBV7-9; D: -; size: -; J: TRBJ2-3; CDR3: CASSPDRGADTQYF; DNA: TGTGCCAGCAGCCCGGACCGGGGTGCAGATACGCAGTATTTT
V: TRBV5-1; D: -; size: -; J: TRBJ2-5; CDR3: CASKSSGKETQYF; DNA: TGCGCCAGCAAATCGAGCGGTAAAGAGACCCAGTACTTC
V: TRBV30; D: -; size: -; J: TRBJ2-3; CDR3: CACQRYVADTQYF; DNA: TGTGCCTGCCAGCGGTATGTTGCAGATACGCAGTATTTT
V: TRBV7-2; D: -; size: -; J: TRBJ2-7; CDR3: CASSLAILSYEQYF; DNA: TGTGCCAGCAGCTTAGCCATCCTAAGCTACGAGCAGTACTTC
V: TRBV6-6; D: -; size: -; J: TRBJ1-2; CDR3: CASSLGDYGYTF; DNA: TGTGCCAGCAGTCTAGGGGACTATGGCTACACCTTC
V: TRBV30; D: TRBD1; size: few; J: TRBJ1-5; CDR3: CAWNPGTGSQPQHF; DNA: TGTGCCTGGAACCCCGGGACAGGGTCCCAGCCCCAGCATTTT
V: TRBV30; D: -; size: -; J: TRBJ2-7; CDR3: CAGGRDFYEQYF; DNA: TGTGCGGGAGGCAGGGACTTTTACGAGCAGTACTTC
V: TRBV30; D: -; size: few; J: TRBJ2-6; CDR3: CAWTAGANVLTF; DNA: TGTGCCTGGACAGCTGGGGCCAACGTCCTGACTTTC
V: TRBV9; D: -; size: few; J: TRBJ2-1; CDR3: CASSARASGYNEQFF; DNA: TGTGCCAGCAGCGCCCGTGCCAGCGGGTACAATGAGCAGTTCTTC